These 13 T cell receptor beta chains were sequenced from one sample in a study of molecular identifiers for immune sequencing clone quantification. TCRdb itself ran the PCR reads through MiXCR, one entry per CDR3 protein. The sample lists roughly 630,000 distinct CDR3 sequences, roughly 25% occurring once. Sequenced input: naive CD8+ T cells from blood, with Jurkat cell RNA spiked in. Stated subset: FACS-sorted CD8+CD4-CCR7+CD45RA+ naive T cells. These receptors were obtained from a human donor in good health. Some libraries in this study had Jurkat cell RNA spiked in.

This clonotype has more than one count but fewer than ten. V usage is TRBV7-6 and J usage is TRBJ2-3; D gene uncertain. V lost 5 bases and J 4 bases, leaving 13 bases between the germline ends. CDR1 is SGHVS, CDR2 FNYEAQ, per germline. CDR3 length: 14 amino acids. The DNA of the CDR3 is TGTGCCAGCAGCCTTGACCTCTATCCAGATACGCAGTATTTT. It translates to CASSLDLYPDTQYF.

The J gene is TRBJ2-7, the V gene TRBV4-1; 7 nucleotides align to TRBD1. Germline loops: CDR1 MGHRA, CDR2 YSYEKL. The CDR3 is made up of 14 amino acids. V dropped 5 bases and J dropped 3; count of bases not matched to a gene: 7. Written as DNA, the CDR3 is TGCGCCAGCAGCGTAAGGACAGGCAACTACGAGCAGTACTTC. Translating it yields CASSVRTGNYEQYF.

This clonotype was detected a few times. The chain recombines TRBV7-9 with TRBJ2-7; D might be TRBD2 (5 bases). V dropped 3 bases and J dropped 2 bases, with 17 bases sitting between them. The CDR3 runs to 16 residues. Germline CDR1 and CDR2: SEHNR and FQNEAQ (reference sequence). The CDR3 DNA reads TGTGCCAGCAGCTTGTTTTCCGGGGAATCCCCCTACGAGCAGTACTTC. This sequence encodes CASSLFSGESPYEQYF.

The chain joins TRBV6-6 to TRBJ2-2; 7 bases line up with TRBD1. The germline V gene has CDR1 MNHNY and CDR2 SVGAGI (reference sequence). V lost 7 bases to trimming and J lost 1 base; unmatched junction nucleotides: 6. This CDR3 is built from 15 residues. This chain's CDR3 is CASNLQGLNTGELFF. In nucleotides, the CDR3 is TGTGCCAGCAACCTACAGGGGTTGAACACCGGGGAGCTGTTTTTT.

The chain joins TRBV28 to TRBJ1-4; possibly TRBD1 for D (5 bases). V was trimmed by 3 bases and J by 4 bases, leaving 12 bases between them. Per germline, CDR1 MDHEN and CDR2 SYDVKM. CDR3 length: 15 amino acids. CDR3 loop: CASSFLGVVNEKLFF. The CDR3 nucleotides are TGTGCCAGCAGTTTTTTGGGGGTAGTTAATGAAAAACTGTTTTTT.

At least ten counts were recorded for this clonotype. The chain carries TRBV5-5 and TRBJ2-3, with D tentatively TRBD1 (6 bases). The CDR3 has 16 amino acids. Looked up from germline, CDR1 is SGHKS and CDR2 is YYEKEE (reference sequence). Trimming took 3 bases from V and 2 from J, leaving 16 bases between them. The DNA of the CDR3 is TGTGCCAGCAGCTCCCGGACAGTCCCGACCACAGATACGCAGTATTTT. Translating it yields CASSSRTVPTTDTQYF. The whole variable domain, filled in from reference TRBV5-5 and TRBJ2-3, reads DAGVTQSPTHLIKTRGQQVTLRCSPISGHKSVSWYQQVLGQGPQFIFQYYEKEERGRGNFPDRFSARQFPNYSSELNVNALLLGDSALYLCASSSRTVPTTDTQYFGPGTRLTVL.

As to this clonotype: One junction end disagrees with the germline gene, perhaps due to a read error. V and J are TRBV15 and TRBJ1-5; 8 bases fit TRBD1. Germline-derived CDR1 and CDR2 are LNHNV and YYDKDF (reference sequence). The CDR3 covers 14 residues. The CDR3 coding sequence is TGTGCCACCAGCATGAGGACAGGGCTTCAGCCCCACCATTTT. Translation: CATSMRTGLQPHHF.

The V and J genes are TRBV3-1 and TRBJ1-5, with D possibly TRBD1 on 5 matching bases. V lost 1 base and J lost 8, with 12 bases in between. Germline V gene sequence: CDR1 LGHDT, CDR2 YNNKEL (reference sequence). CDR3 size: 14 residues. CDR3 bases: TGTGCCAGCAGCCAAGTGGGGGAAACGAAGCCCCAGCATTTT. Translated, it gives CASSQVGETKPQHF. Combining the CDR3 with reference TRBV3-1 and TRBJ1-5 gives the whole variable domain DTAVSQTPKYLVTQMGNDKSIKCEQNLGHDTMYWYKQDSKKFLKIMFSYNNKELIINETVPNRFSPKSPDKAHLNLHINSLELGDSAVYFCASSQVGETKPQHFGDGTRLSIL.

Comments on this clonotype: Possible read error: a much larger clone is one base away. CDR3 nucleotide sequence: TGTGCCAGCAGCCACGACAGGAATAGCAATCAGACCCAGCATTTT. Translating it yields CASSHDRNSNQTQHF. The V call is TRBV6-2 or TRBV6-3, the J call TRBJ1-5; D is possibly TRBD1 (6 bases). The CDR3 length is 15 residues. Looked up from germline, CDR1 is MNHEY and CDR2 is SVGEGT.

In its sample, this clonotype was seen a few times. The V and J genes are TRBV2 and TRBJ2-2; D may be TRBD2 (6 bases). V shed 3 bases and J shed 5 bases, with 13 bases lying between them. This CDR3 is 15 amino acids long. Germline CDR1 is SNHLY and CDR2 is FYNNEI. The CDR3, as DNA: TGTGCCAGCAGTGAGGCAGGGCGGGGAACCGGGGAGCTGTTTTTT. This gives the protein CASSEAGRGTGELFF. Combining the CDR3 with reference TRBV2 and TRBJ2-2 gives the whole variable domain EPEVTQTPSHQVTQMGQEVILRCVPISNHLYFYWYRQILGQKVEFLVSFYNNEISEKSEIFDDQFSVERPDGSNFTLKIRSTKLEDSAMYFCASSEAGRGTGELFFGEGSRLTVL.

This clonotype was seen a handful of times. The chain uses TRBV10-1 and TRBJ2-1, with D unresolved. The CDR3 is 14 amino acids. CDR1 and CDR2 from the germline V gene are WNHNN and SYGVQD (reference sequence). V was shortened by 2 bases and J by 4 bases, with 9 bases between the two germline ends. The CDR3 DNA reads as TGCGCCAGCAGTGAGCGGCAGATATACAATGAGCAGTTCTTC. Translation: CASSERQIYNEQFF.

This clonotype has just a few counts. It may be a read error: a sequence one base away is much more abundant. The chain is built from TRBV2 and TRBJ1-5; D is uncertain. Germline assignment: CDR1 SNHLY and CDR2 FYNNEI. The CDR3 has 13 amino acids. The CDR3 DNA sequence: TGTGCCAGCGAAGGCAGAGAGAATCAGCACCAGCATTTT. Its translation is CASEGRENQHQHF.

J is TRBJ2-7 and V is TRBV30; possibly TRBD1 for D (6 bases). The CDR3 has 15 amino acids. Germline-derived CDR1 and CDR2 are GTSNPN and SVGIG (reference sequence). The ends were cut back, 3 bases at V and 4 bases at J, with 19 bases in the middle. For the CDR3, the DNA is TGTGCCTGGAGCGAGGGTGCAGGGGCTGGTTACGAGCAGTACTTC. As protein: CAWSEGAGAGYEQYF.